These 9 T cell receptor beta chains came from one sample sequenced in a study of T cell repertoires in cytomegalovirus infection (dated by TCRdb to between 2017 and 2020). The meaning of the sample's treatment or condition label: in vitro stimulation with specific CMV peptide epitopes to enrich CMV-specific T cells. Sequenced on an Illumina HiSeq 1500. TCRdb took the public reads, trimmed them with fastp at Q25, ran MiXCR for clone calling and kept in-frame beta chains. Each entry merges the rows of one CDR3 protein and shows their most common DNA and genes. The sample table contains 300,000 or so distinct CDR3 sequences; only one count was recorded for roughly 25% of them. The leading ten clones occupy about 14% of the sample. The antigens these receptors bind are not known. Sequencing used cultured PBMCs, obtained from culture after CMV antigen stimulation. The receptors were gathered from a human donor in good health (CMV status not recorded). Some clones in this sample may be carry-over from other donors' samples.

This clonotype has ten or more counts. The rearrangement uses TRBV7-8 and TRBJ2-3; D is perhaps TRBD2 (6 bases). Germline CDR1 is SGHVS and CDR2 is FQNEAQ. The length of the CDR3 is 14 residues. The germline V and J ends were trimmed by 2 bases and 3 bases, with 9 bases remaining between them. The DNA for the CDR3 is TGTGCCAGCAGCTTACCCGGGAGTACAGATACGCAGTATTTT. Translated: CASSLPGSTDTQYF. Supplemented by reference TRBV7-8 and TRBJ2-3, the full variable domain reads GAGVSQSPRYKVAKRGQDVALRCDPISGHVSLFWYQQALGQGPEFLTYFQNEAQLDKSGLPSDRFFAERPEGSVSTLKIQRTQQEDSAVYLCASSLPGSTDTQYFGPGTRLTVL.

The V and J genes are TRBV20-1 and TRBJ2-3; possibly TRBD1 or TRBD2 for D (5 bases each). Germline V gene lookup returns CDR1 DFQATT and CDR2 SNEGSKA (reference sequence). The CDR3 sequence is 15 residues long. The V gene lost 3 bases and the J gene lost 0 bases, with 13 bases spanning the gap. CDR3: CSASSPGPSTDTQYF. CDR3 DNA sequence: TGCAGTGCTAGTTCTCCGGGACCCAGCACAGATACGCAGTATTTT.

There are many counts of this clonotype. The chain employs TRBV7-2 and TRBJ2-1, with 12 bases fitting TRBD2. Germline V gives CDR1 SGHTA, CDR2 FQGNSA. This CDR3 contains 15 residues. Trimming cost V 5 bases and J 9 bases; bases outside gene matches: 8. CDR3 sequence reads: CASSNTLGLAGEQFF. CDR3 in DNA: TGTGCCAGCAGCAACACCCTGGGACTAGCGGGTGAGCAGTTCTTC.

This clonotype was seen at least ten times. The chain is built from TRBV7-2 and TRBJ1-5, with TRBD1 matching 7 bases. The CDR3 has 12 amino acids. CDR1 SGHTA and CDR2 FQGNSA come from the germline V gene. V shed 4 bases and J 6 bases; nucleotides not matched to a gene: 0. In DNA form, the CDR3 reads TGTGCCAGCAGCTGGACAGGTCAGCCCCAGCATTTT. Protein product: CASSWTGQPQHF.

This clonotype occurred many times. One end of the junction does not line up with germline, which may come from a read error. This chain uses TRBV7-2 with TRBJ2-1; D remains unclear. CDR3 length equals 14 residues. Germline V gene lookup returns CDR1 SGHTA and CDR2 FQGNSA. The CDR3 region has the DNA TGTGCCAGCAGTTTAGTAAATTCAATCAATGAGCAGTTCTTC. Translated: CASSLVNSINEQFF.

This clonotype was seen only a few times. This chain links TRBV11-2 with TRBJ2-2, with TRBD1 identical over 7 bases. The CDR3 loop spans 14 amino acids. V lost 5 bases to trimming and J lost 2 bases; unmatched junction nucleotides: 2. Looked up from germline, CDR1 is SGHAT and CDR2 is FQNNGV. CDR3 in amino acids: CASSGTANTGELFF. The CDR3 DNA reads TGTGCCAGCAGCGGGACAGCTAACACCGGGGAGCTGTTTTTT.

The chain uses TRBV13 and TRBJ1-2; D is uncertain. Germline-derived CDR1 and CDR2 are PRHDT and FYEKMQ (reference sequence). V was cut by 7 bases and J by 0 bases, with 15 bases left in between. The CDR3 is 15 amino acids. The CDR3 DNA reads as TGTGCCAGCACCCTTAGAAACCGACCTAACTATGGCTACACCTTC. This encodes CASTLRNRPNYGYTF.

This clonotype was detected ten times or more. The CDR3 region has the DNA TGTGCCAGCAGAAGGTCGAGCGGGAGTAAGACCCAGTACTTC. Protein sequence: CASRRSSGSKTQYF. This chain links TRBV7-2 with TRBJ2-5; 8 nucleotides agree with TRBD2. This CDR3 spans 14 amino acids. Germline trimming cut 6 bases from V and 6 bases from J; bases unmatched to any gene: 9. Germline lookup yields CDR1 SGHTA and CDR2 FQGNSA.

The chain joins TRBV6-1 to TRBJ1-1; D possibly corresponds to TRBD1 (6 bases). The V gene lost 5 bases and the J gene lost 0 bases, with 10 bases spanning the gap. The germline V gene has CDR1 MNHNS and CDR2 SASEGT. The length of the CDR3 is 14 residues. CDR3 residues: CASSPGALNTEAFF. In DNA form, the CDR3 reads TGTGCCAGCAGTCCAGGGGCTTTGAACACTGAAGCTTTCTTT.